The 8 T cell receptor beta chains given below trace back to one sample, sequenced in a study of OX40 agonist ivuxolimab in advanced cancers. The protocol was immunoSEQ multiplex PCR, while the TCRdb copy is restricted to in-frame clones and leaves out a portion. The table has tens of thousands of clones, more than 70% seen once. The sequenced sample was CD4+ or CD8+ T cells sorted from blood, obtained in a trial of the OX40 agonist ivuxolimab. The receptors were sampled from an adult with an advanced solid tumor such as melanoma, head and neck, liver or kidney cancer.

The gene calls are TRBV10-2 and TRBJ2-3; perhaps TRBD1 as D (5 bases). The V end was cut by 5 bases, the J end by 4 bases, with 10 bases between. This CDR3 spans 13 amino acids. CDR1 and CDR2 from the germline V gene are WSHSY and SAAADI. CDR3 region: CASSSLGADTQYF. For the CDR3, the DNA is TGCGCCAGCAGTTCCCTAGGGGCAGATACGCAGTATTTT.

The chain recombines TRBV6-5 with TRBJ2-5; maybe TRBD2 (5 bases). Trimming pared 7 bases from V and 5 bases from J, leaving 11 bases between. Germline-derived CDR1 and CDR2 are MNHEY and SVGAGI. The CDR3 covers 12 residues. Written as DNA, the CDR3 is TGTGCCAGCACCCCGGGCGGGGAGACCCAGTACTTC. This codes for CASTPGGETQYF.

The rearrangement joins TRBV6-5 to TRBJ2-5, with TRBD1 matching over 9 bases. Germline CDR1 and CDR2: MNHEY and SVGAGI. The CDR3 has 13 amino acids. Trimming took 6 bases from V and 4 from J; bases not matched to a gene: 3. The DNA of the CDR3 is TGTGCCAGCAGATCACAGGGGGCAGAGACCCAGTACTTC. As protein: CASRSQGAETQYF.

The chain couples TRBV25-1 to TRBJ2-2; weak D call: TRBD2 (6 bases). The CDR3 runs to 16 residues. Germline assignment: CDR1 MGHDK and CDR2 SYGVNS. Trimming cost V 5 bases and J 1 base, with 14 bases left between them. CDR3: CASSFVGGRNTGELFF. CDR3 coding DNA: TGTGCCAGCAGTTTCGTGGGAGGCAGGAACACCGGGGAGCTGTTTTTT.

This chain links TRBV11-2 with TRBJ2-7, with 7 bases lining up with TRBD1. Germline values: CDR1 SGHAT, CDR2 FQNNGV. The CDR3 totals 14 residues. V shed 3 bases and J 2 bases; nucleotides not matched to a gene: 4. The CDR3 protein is CASSFGQAAYEQYF. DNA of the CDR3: TGTGCCAGCAGCTTCGGACAGGCCGCCTACGAGCAGTACTTC.

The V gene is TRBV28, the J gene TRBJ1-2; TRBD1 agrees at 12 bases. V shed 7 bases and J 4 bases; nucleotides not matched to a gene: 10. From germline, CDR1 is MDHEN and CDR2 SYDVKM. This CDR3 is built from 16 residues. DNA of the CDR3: TGTGCCAGCACCATACTACCGGGACAGGGGGCCTATGGCTACACCTTC. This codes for CASTILPGQGAYGYTF.

The CDR3 protein is CASTDSFTDTQYF. CDR3 DNA sequence: TGTGCCAGCACTGATAGTTTCACAGATACGCAGTATTTT. V usage is TRBV6-5 and J usage is TRBJ2-3; D remains ambiguous. The CDR3 runs 13 residues. Germline loops: CDR1 MNHEY, CDR2 SVGAGI. The ends were cut back, 7 bases at V and 2 bases at J, with 10 bases in the middle.

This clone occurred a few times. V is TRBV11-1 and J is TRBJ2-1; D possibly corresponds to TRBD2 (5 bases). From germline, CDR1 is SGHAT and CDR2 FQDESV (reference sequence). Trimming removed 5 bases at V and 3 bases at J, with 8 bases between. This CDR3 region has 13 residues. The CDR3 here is CASSLGLYNEQFF. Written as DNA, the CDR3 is TGTGCCAGCAGCCTCGGACTCTACAATGAGCAGTTCTTC.